The clone carrying this TCR beta chain was observed at least ten times. Antigen unknown. The read ends 3 residues early relative to the CDR3; the germline J gene fills the gap. CVID and control samples used equivalent genomic DNA input. Only in-frame clones appear in the TCRdb table, and some are missing; sequencing was by immunoSEQ multiplex PCR. The repertoire consists of tens of thousands of clones, none detected only once. The data originate from a study of T cell clonality in common variable immunodeficiency. Study-level findings and limits: CVID subjects shared fewer TCRbeta clones than healthy controls did. CVID subjects had higher TCRbeta clonality than healthy controls, most marked in about a third.

CDR3 size: 15 residues. Germline CDR1 and CDR2: LGHNA and YNFKEQ. With 4 bases clipped from V and 4 bases from J, the junction kept 7 bases outside the gene matches. The TCR comes from a person between 18 and 75 years old in good health. The sample was peripheral blood mononuclear cells. V gene TRBV4-2 combines with J gene TRBJ2-3; 8 bases fit TRBD2. CDR3 DNA, as far as it was read: TGTGCCAGCAGCCCCGCAGCGGGAGTTGCAGATACG. Translated: CASSPAAGVADT. The whole CDR3 sequence reads CASSPAAGVADTQYF.